Detailed here is one TCR beta chain. V was clipped by 3 bases and J by 5 bases, with 15 bases between them. The CDR3 has 14 residues. Per germline, CDR1 SGHRS and CDR2 YFSETQ. These data belong to a study of blood T cell repertoires in COVID-19. In the original workflow: Quantification of nucleated cells was approximated via reference gene primer amplification. The assay was immunoSEQ multiplex PCR, and TCRdb's table has in-frame clones only and misses some. V, J and clone size derive from that table, while D and trimming were established from the DNA sequence. The sample includes fewer than 200,000 clones, less than 90% of them seen just once.

This clonotype was sampled from a woman under 40 who had been exposed to COVID-19. The chain uses TRBV5-1 and TRBJ2-7, with a possible D match to TRBD1 (6 bases). The sequencing sample was made of PBMCs or T cells enriched from blood (not recorded which). The CDR3 DNA follows: TGCGCCAGCAGCTCAGGACAGAGGGTTGACGAGCAGTACTTC. The encoded protein is CASSSGQRVDEQYF.